Each of the 4 T cell receptor beta chains below was sequenced from the same sample in a study of blood T cells in healthy people across ages. For the second PCR, which ran for 7 to 11 cycles, a sample-barcoded 5' primer and a J-beta primer mix were used. TCRdb called the 5' RACE reads again in MiXCR, with one record for every CDR3 protein. The sample has approximately 1.5 million distinct CDR3 sequences; almost 35% are singletons. Sequenced sample: blood. The receptors derive from a woman under 40 in good health.

This clonotype was observed a few times. The chain employs TRBV20-1 and TRBJ2-7; D is unresolved. This CDR3 is 14 amino acids long. In germline, CDR1 is DFQATT, CDR2 SNEGSKA (reference sequence). V was pared by 1 base and J by 6 bases, with 16 bases between. The CDR3 protein is CSARGPVGIGEQYF. Written as DNA, the CDR3 is TGCAGTGCTAGAGGCCCAGTAGGGATCGGCGAGCAGTACTTC.

The rearrangement uses TRBV27 and TRBJ2-1; D gene ambiguous. CDR3 size: 15 residues. In germline, CDR1 is MNHEY, CDR2 SMNVEV (reference sequence). The V and J ends lost 5 bases and 5 bases respectively, with 16 bases between them. In nucleotides, the CDR3 is TGTGCCAGCAGTGCCGAGACACTCCTCGACAATGAGCAGTTCTTC. This codes for CASSAETLLDNEQFF.

This clonotype appeared a few times. V gene TRBV3-1 combines with J gene TRBJ1-1; no clear D gene. Trimming pared 0 bases from V and 0 bases from J, leaving 14 bases between. Germline V gene lookup returns CDR1 LGHDT and CDR2 YNNKEL (reference sequence). This CDR3 contains 17 residues. As DNA, the CDR3 is TGTGCCAGCAGCCAAGATTGGAACGGTGGGGTGAACACTGAAGCTTTCTTT. It is translated as CASSQDWNGGVNTEAFF.

The V gene is TRBV27, the J gene TRBJ2-7; possible D gene TRBD2, 5 bases. The CDR3 consists of 11 residues. Looked up from germline, CDR1 is MNHEY and CDR2 is SMNVEV (reference sequence). Between the trimmed V and J ends, which lost 8 bases and 9 bases, there was a span of 14 bases. CDR3 sequence: CASEGLNGQYF. CDR3 bases: TGTGCCAGCGAGGGCCTGAACGGGCAGTACTTC.